This paragraph reports one T cell receptor beta chain. The antigen remains undetermined. Mismatch with germline at one junction end may stem from a read error. Healthy individuals who donated bone marrow served as the donors. In germline, CDR1 is MGHRA, CDR2 YSYEKL. The CDR3 covers 15 residues. The record originates from a study of cytomegalovirus exposure and HLA in healthy donors. Study-wide findings and caveats: TCR beta V- and J-gene trimming, according to a later analysis, was linked to a missense DCLRE1C variant. Follow-up analysis seemed to connect common viral pathogens with several of the most significant clusters identified. Upon later analysis, TCR association rates were observed to vary by HLA locus, being highest for DRB1 and lowest for HLA-C.

60 Vbeta and 13 Jbeta primers were used in PCR. Sequencing was performed with immunoSEQ multiplex PCR; in TCRdb, only in-frame clones are kept and a portion is missing. Counted here are more than 150,000 clones, 87% occurring once; the ten biggest clones make up around 0.21%. This TCR was sampled from a girl under three years old in good health and CMV-seronegative. The chain uses TRBV4-1 and TRBJ1-1; possibly TRBD1 for D (6 bases). The sequenced sample was PBMCs. DNA of the CDR3: TGCGCCTGCAGCCCCGGGCGGGGGGCGAACACTGAAGCTTTCTTT. As protein: CACSPGRGANTEAFF.